The rows below give T cell receptor beta chains drawn from one sample of a study of CD8 T cells in Susac syndrome. TCRdb re-analysed the immunoSEQ multiplex PCR reads in MiXCR, keeping a single row per CDR3 protein. The sample carries 150,000 to 200,000 distinct CDR3 sequences, 91% recorded once. The specimen sequenced was CD4+ T cells from PBMCs. These receptors all come from a human donor with Susac syndrome. Both conserved end residues are part of each CDR3. D genes are given only for firm matches. Expanded clones get a size class; other rows say once, few or many, or leave the size out.

v_gene	abundance	j_gene	d_gene	CDR3nt	CDR3aa
TRBV7-9	-	TRBJ2-1	TRBD2	TGTGCCAGCAGCTTGACGGGACTAGCGGGAATTGAGCAGTTCTTC	CASSLTGLAGIEQFF
TRBV7-9	-	TRBJ2-1	TRBD1	TGTGCCAGCAGCTACCGCCCCGGGACAGGGGGCAATGAGCAGTTCTTC	CASSYRPGTGGNEQFF
TRBV5-4	-	TRBJ2-5	-	TGTGCCAGCAGCTGGGAGTTTCAAGAGACCCAGTACTTC	CASSWEFQETQYF
TRBV2	-	TRBJ2-7	TRBD1	TGTGCCAGCAGTGCCGGGACAGGCCCCCAGGAGCAGTACTTC	CASSAGTGPQEQYF
TRBV5-6	once	TRBJ1-2	-	TGTGCCAGCAGCCCCGTGCAGAACTATGGCTACACCTTC	CASSPVQNYGYTF
TRBV9	-	TRBJ1-2	-	TGTGCCAGCAGCCCCCCGACTGGCTATGGCTACACCTTC	CASSPPTGYGYTF
TRBV4-2	-	TRBJ2-2	-	TGTGCCAGCAGCCAAGAGGGCACAGTTAACACCGGGGAGCTGTTTTTT	CASSQEGTVNTGELFF
TRBV5-1	-	TRBJ2-2	-	TGCGCCAGCAGCTTGGTGGGTGCGAACACCGGGGAGCTGTTTTTT	CASSLVGANTGELFF
TRBV18	-	TRBJ2-1	-	TGTGCCAGCTCACTCCTTAGACAGCCCAGTGAGCAGTTCTTC	CASSLLRQPSEQFF
TRBV11-2	-	TRBJ2-3	TRBD2	TGTGCCAGCAGCTTTATCAGCGGGGAGGGAGATACGCAGTATTTT	CASSFISGEGDTQYF
TRBV3-1	-	TRBJ2-7	-	TGTGCCAGCAGCCAAAGCATCTCCTACGAGCAGTACTTC	CASSQSISYEQYF
TRBV9	-	TRBJ1-5	-	TGTGCCAGCAGCTCGGGGACTACCCATCCCCAGCATTTT	CASSSGTTHPQHF
TRBV28	-	TRBJ2-1	TRBD2	TGTGCCAGCAGTTCACGGACTAGCGGGAGCGGGAATGAGCAGTTCTTC	CASSSRTSGSGNEQFF
TRBV20-1	-	TRBJ2-2	-	TGCAGTGCTAGAGCGGAGTCGGACACCGGGGAGCTGTTTTTT	CSARAESDTGELFF
TRBV19	-	TRBJ1-5	TRBD1	TGTGCCAGTAGTAGGGACAGAGCTAGCAATCAGCCCCAGCATTTT	CASSRDRASNQPQHF
TRBV12-3/TRBV12-4	-	TRBJ2-7	-	TGTGCCAGCAGTCACGGGACGTCCTACGAGCAGTACTTC	CASSHGTSYEQYF
TRBV20-1	-	TRBJ2-3	-	TGCAGTGCTAGAGGGGCTCGGGATACGCAGTATTTT	CSARGARDTQYF
TRBV28	-	TRBJ1-5	-	TGTGCCAGCAAAAGCGGCATTAATCAGCCCCAGCATTTT	CASKSGINQPQHF
TRBV6-6	once	TRBJ2-1	-	TGTGCCAGCAGTTACCGAGTCTTTCGTGTTAATGAGCAGTTCTTC	CASSYRVFRVNEQFF
TRBV12-5	-	TRBJ2-7	-	TGTGCTAGTGGTTTCCCCAGGCAGGGACCCGAGCAGTACTTC	CASGFPRQGPEQYF
TRBV3-1	-	TRBJ2-1	TRBD2	TGTGCCAGCAGCCAGCCCGGGACTAGTCTTGACAATGAGCAGTTCTTC	CASSQPGTSLDNEQFF
TRBV28	-	TRBJ1-5	-	TGTGCCAGCAGGGTCGGCGGAGGACGTAATCAGCCCCAGCATTTT	CASRVGGGRNQPQHF
TRBV3-1	-	TRBJ1-5	-	TGTGCCAGCAGCCCGAAGGGACTTAGCAATCAGCCCCAGCATTTT	CASSPKGLSNQPQHF